These 9 T cell receptor beta chains came from one sample sequenced in a study of glioma-infiltrating T cells after dendritic cell vaccination (dated by TCRdb to between 2015 and 2016). Library creation used the immunoSEQ multiplex PCR assay. The table was pulled from immuneACCESS by TCRdb, which kept in-frame rearrangements only. Such tables lose some clones; where checked, under half of the loss comes from unresolved V genes, and the rest has no known cause. The sample table shows fewer than 95,000 clones, and 85% are seen once. About 9.3% of the sample goes to the ten largest clones. What the time point label conveys for this sample: after dendritic cell vaccination, including at tumor progression/relapse. The source material was blood, sampled after dendritic cell vaccination. Every receptor here comes from a human donor with glioblastoma.

The chain combines TRBV5-6 with TRBJ2-7; tentatively, D is TRBD2 (7 bases). The germline gives CDR1 SGHDT, CDR2 YYEEEE. There are 14 residues in the CDR3. Trimming shortened V by 4 bases and J by 0 bases, and 11 bases separated the two germline ends. The CDR3 DNA reads as TGTGCCAGCAGCCGGGGGGCGGGCTCCTACGAGCAGTACTTC. It codes for CASSRGAGSYEQYF.

The rearrangement uses TRBV5-4 and TRBJ1-2; 9 nucleotides match TRBD1. The germline V gene encodes CDR1 SGHNT and CDR2 YYREEE (reference sequence). This CDR3 region has 14 residues. Germline trimming cut 4 bases from V and 4 bases from J; bases unmatched to any gene: 5. The CDR3 DNA follows: TGTGCCAGCAGCACGGACAGGGGAGGCTATGGCTACACCTTC. Translation: CASSTDRGGYGYTF.

The V call is TRBV6-1, the J call TRBJ2-1; TRBD2 agrees at 7 bases. The germline CDR1 and CDR2 sequences are MNHNS and SASEGT. The CDR3 has 14 amino acids. V trimming: 5 bases; J trimming: 3 bases; junction bases outside the gene matches: 4. CDR3 sequence: CASSPSGDYNEQFF. Here the CDR3 DNA reads TGTGCCAGCAGTCCTAGCGGAGACTACAATGAGCAGTTCTTC.

The chain links TRBV28 to TRBJ2-1; 15 bases are shared with TRBD2. This CDR3 comprises 20 residues. Germline V gene sequence: CDR1 MDHEN, CDR2 SYDVKM. Trimming took 5 bases from V and 5 from J; bases not matched to a gene: 16. The chain's CDR3 is CASSRLSPSRTSGRDNEQFF. CDR3 DNA: TGTGCCAGCAGTCGACTATCCCCCTCCCGGACTAGCGGGAGGGACAATGAGCAGTTCTTC.

The chain carries TRBV27 and TRBJ2-2, with 9 nucleotides matching TRBD2. V dropped 7 bases and J dropped 7; count of bases not matched to a gene: 10. Germline V CDR1 and CDR2: MNHEY, SMNVEV (reference sequence). The CDR3 runs 15 residues. CDR3 sequence (DNA): TGTGCCAGCATAGAGCGTGCGGGGGGGTACGGGGAGCTGTTTTTT. Translating it yields CASIERAGGYGELFF.

This chain joins TRBV7-6 and TRBJ1-1; 9 bases align to TRBD1. With 5 bases clipped from V and 4 bases from J, the junction kept 11 bases outside the gene matches. The germline V gene has CDR1 SGHVS and CDR2 FNYEAQ. CDR3 size: 16 residues. The CDR3 protein is CASSTPMGQGGTEAFF. Here the CDR3 DNA reads TGTGCCAGCAGCACGCCTATGGGACAGGGCGGCACTGAAGCTTTCTTT.

This sequence joins TRBV5-1 and TRBJ1-1; tentatively, D is TRBD1 (5 bases). Germline CDR1 reads SGHRS; CDR2 reads YFSETQ. V lost 0 bases and J lost 11, with 23 bases in between. The CDR3 loop spans 16 amino acids. The CDR3 coding sequence is TGCGCCAGCAGCTTGGGCACCGCGGACACAAGCCTAGACGCTTTCTTT. Amino acids: CASSLGTADTSLDAFF.

A note on this clone: The sample carries other DNA sequences with the same CDR3. The chain carries TRBV30 and TRBJ2-3, with 12 nucleotides matching TRBD2. Germline V lookup: CDR1 GTSNPN, CDR2 SVGIG (reference sequence). The CDR3 sequence is 17 residues long. The ends lost 3 bases at V and 0 bases at J; junction bases unmatched: 7. Written as DNA, the CDR3 is TGTGCCTGGAGACTAGCGGGAGGCCTGCAGAGCACAGATACGCAGTATTTT. Residues: CAWRLAGGLQSTDTQYF.

The chain employs TRBV18 and TRBJ1-5; D is possibly TRBD1 (5 bases). Looked up from germline, CDR1 is KGHSH and CDR2 is LQKENI. CDR3 length: 14 amino acids. V was cut by 6 bases and J by 5 bases, with 14 bases left in between. The CDR3 DNA reads as TGTGCCAGCTCCCGGGGGGTCATAGATCAGCCCCAGCATTTT. Translating gives CASSRGVIDQPQHF.